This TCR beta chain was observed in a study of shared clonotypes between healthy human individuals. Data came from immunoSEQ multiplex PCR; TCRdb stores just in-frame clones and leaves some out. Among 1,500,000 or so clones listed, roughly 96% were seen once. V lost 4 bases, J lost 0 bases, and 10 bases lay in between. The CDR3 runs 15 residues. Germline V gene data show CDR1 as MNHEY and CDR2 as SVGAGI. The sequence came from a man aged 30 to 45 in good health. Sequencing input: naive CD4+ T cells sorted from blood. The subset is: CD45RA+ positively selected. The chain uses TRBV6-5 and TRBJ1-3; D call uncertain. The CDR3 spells CASSSGYSSGNTIYF. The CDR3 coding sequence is TGTGCCAGCAGTTCGGGGTATAGCTCTGGAAACACCATATATTTT.